Listed here are 4 T cell receptor beta chains from one sample, sequenced in a study of post-analysis software for immune sequencing data. General study points: TRBV5-6, TRBV5-1 and TRBV20-1 belonged to a set of roughly five TRBV segments that were more frequent in patients than controls.

Unique molecular identifiers had been added to the TCR beta cDNA libraries. TCRdb independently ran MiXCR on the PCR reads; one entry per CDR3 protein. The sample has more than 450,000 distinct CDR3 sequences; roughly 34% are singletons. Antigens of these TCRs are unknown. The sample taken for sequencing was blood. All receptors derive from a girl under 18 with multiple sclerosis.

This clonotype was detected only a few times. This rearrangement joins TRBV21-1 to TRBJ2-7; TRBD1, as called in the table, went unchecked against the DNA. TRBV21-1 is a documented pseudogene. The CDR3 contains 17 residues. CDR3 protein: CASSKDLVQGISYEQYF. The CDR3 DNA is TGTGCCAGCAGCAAAGATTTGGTACAGGGTATCTCCTACGAGCAGTACTTC.

The table lists this clonotype with a count of one. V is TRBV27 and J is TRBJ2-3; D is perhaps TRBD1 (6 bases). Between the trimmed V and J ends, which lost 3 bases and 4 bases, there was a span of 14 bases. The CDR3 consists of 15 residues. CDR1 is MNHEY and CDR2 is SMNVEV in the germline V gene (reference sequence). CDR3 nucleotide sequence: TGTGCCAGCAGTTTGGTCAGGGGCACAGCAGATACGCAGTATTTT. Residues: CASSLVRGTADTQYF.

The genes are TRBV4-1 and TRBJ1-6; no firm D call. Per the germline V gene, CDR1 is MGHRA and CDR2 is YSYEKL. The V gene lost 4 bases and the J gene lost 11 bases, with 12 bases spanning the gap. The CDR3 sequence is 13 residues long. CDR3 DNA sequence: TGCGCCAGCAGCCCAACATTGGGGACACCCCTCCACTTT. Its translation: CASSPTLGTPLHF.

This clonotype came up a few times. V gene TRBV6-6 combines with J gene TRBJ1-2; TRBD1 matches 7 bases. Germline V gene lookup returns CDR1 MNHNY and CDR2 SVGAGI (reference sequence). This CDR3 region has 16 residues. Trimming took 6 bases from V and 5 from J; bases not matched to a gene: 15. In nucleotides, the CDR3 is TGTGCCAGCAGCCCCAAGGTGGCAGGGGGACATTATGGCTACACCTTC. This sequence encodes CASSPKVAGGHYGYTF.